This T cell receptor beta chain was sequenced for a study of T cells in Graves' hyperthyroidism and ophthalmopathy. The study, taken as a whole, reports: Through a model of 13 V-J features, ophthalmopathy was separated from stable hyperthyroidism. Prediction of ophthalmopathy progression came a median around 6 months pre-onset.

This CDR3 has 14 amino acids. Trimming stripped 3 bases from V and 3 bases from J, with 12 bases between. RNA transcripts provided the source from which TCR beta CDR3 regions were amplified. The HTBI primer set served for first-round RT-PCR of the TCR CDR3. Using its own MiXCR run on the multiplex PCR reads, TCRdb lists one record per CDR3 protein. The sample consists of roughly 240,000 distinct CDR3 sequences, 16% of them appearing once. This clonotype was found many times. What it recognizes is unknown. Patients with ophthalmopathy all had a Clinical Activity Score of at least 3, a NOSPECS grade of at least 4 and duration under 3 months.

The sequenced sample consisted of blood. The origin of this receptor is a young woman with Graves' ophthalmopathy. The rearrangement joins TRBV12-3 or TRBV12-4 to TRBJ2-7; D call uncertain. CDR3 loop: CASSLWQPRYEQYF. The CDR3 DNA reads as TGTGCCAGCAGTTTGTGGCAGCCTCGCTACGAGCAGTACTTC.